These 25 T cell receptor beta chains share one sample of origin, sequenced in a study of PD-1 blockade in classical Hodgkin lymphoma. Each patient's relapse followed autologous stem cell transplantation, and brentuximab vedotin exposure varied. Sequencing used immunoSEQ multiplex PCR; TCRdb keeps in-frame clones, though not all of them. The sample holds tens of thousands of clones, approximately 70% seen once. The material sequenced was peripheral blood mononuclear cells (PBMCs), taken at baseline. The receptors stem from a human donor with classical Hodgkin lymphoma.

This chain joins TRBV5-6 and TRBJ1-2; D may be TRBD1 (5 bases). CDR3 length: 13 amino acids. The germline gives CDR1 SGHDT, CDR2 YYEEEE. V lost 3 bases and J 8 bases, leaving 14 bases between the germline ends. The CDR3 here is CASSSPGPGGYTF. CDR3 nucleotide sequence: TGTGCCAGCAGCTCCCCAGGGCCCGGGGGCTACACCTTC.

This chain joins TRBV13 and TRBJ2-3; 10 nucleotides line up with TRBD1. CDR1 is PRHDT and CDR2 is FYEKMQ in the germline V gene (reference sequence). The CDR3 runs 17 residues. The V and J ends lost 0 bases and 5 bases, in that order; junction bases with no gene match: 8. The CDR3 nucleotides read TGTGCCAGCAGCTTAGGCAGTAGGACAGGGGGGCGAGATACGCAGTATTTT. This codes for CASSLGSRTGGRDTQYF.

V gene TRBV5-1 combines with J gene TRBJ1-2, with D tentatively TRBD1 (5 bases). Germline CDR1 SGHRS, CDR2 YFSETQ. The CDR3 is 13 residues long. V shed 3 bases and J shed 4 bases, with 10 bases lying between them. CDR3 residues: CASSSDNGYGYTF. DNA of the CDR3: TGCGCCAGCAGCTCGGACAACGGCTATGGCTACACCTTC.

The chain recombines TRBV15 with TRBJ2-7; the match to TRBD1 covers 7 bases. With 0 bases clipped from V and 3 bases from J, the junction kept 2 bases outside the gene matches. CDR1 and CDR2 from the germline V gene are LNHNV and YYDKDF (reference sequence). The CDR3 has 14 residues. The CDR3 sequence: CATSRDTGVYEQYF. For the CDR3, the DNA is TGTGCCACCAGCAGAGATACAGGGGTCTACGAGCAGTACTTC.

V usage is TRBV15 and J usage is TRBJ1-2, with no clear D. Germline V gene lookup returns CDR1 LNHNV and CDR2 YYDKDF (reference sequence). Deletions cut 6 bases from V and 1 base from J, with 12 bases between. This CDR3 region has 14 residues. In nucleotides, the CDR3 is TGTGCCACCAGTACCGGACGTCTTAACTATGGCTACACCTTC. This gives the protein CATSTGRLNYGYTF.

This chain uses TRBV9 with TRBJ1-6; tentatively, D is TRBD1 (5 bases). The CDR3 runs 14 residues. V lost 0 bases to trimming and J lost 10 bases, with 11 bases between them. CDR1 and CDR2 (germline): SGDLS, YYNGEE. The CDR3 nucleotides are TGTGCCAGCAGCGTAGGGGACGGGGGATCACCCCTCCACTTT. Translation: CASSVGDGGSPLHF.

This chain joins TRBV10-3 and TRBJ2-3; 8 bases are shared with TRBD2. The V and J ends lost 4 bases and 0 bases, in that order; junction bases with no gene match: 9. The CDR3 extends over 17 amino acids. Germline V lookup: CDR1 ENHRY, CDR2 SYGVKD. This CDR3 reads CAISGGGKRVSTDTQYF. The DNA of the CDR3 is TGTGCCATCAGTGGCGGGGGGAAGCGGGTTAGCACAGATACGCAGTATTTT.

There are a few counts of this clone. The J gene is TRBJ1-5, the V gene TRBV30; no firm D call. V was cut by 1 base and J by 0 bases, with 4 bases left in between. This CDR3 region has 13 residues. Germline CDR1 reads GTSNPN; CDR2 reads SVGIG (reference sequence). The CDR3 sequence: CAWSGVSNQPQHF. CDR3 DNA sequence: TGTGCCTGGAGTGGAGTTAGCAATCAGCCCCAGCATTTT.

In its sample, this clone was seen a few times. Distinct nucleotide sequences in the sample also encode this CDR3. The V and J genes are TRBV18 and TRBJ1-1; D not resolved. Trimming removed 2 bases at V and 3 bases at J, with 10 bases between. The CDR3 runs 14 residues. CDR1 and CDR2 from the germline V gene are KGHSH and LQKENI. The CDR3: CASSPAPGDTEAFF. Written as DNA, the CDR3 is TGTGCCAGCTCACCAGCACCCGGGGACACTGAAGCTTTCTTT.

The chain recombines TRBV2 with TRBJ2-7, with 13 bases that match TRBD2. Germline-derived CDR1 and CDR2 are SNHLY and FYNNEI. With 6 bases clipped from V and 4 bases from J, the junction kept 6 bases outside the gene matches. This CDR3 contains 15 residues. CDR3 protein: CASRDTSGGEYEQYF. CDR3 DNA sequence: TGTGCCAGCAGGGATACTAGCGGGGGGGAATACGAGCAGTACTTC.

The chain links TRBV19 to TRBJ2-1, with no clear D. This CDR3 is built from 13 residues. Germline V gene lookup returns CDR1 LNHDA and CDR2 SQIVND (reference sequence). The V end was cut by 3 bases, the J end by 11 bases, with 14 bases between. CDR3 in amino acids: CASSIPTSRKQFF. The CDR3, as DNA: TGTGCCAGTAGTATCCCCACCTCTCGGAAGCAGTTCTTC.

This chain joins TRBV5-6 and TRBJ2-7; 8 bases are a match to TRBD1. The V segment lost 3 bases and the J segment 2 bases; nucleotides outside the gene matches: 4. CDR3 size: 14 residues. Germline-derived CDR1 and CDR2 are SGHDT and YYEEEE. CDR3 DNA sequence: TGTGCCAGCAGCTCCGGGACAGGAGCCTACGAGCAGTACTTC. This encodes CASSSGTGAYEQYF.

The chain links TRBV5-1 to TRBJ2-2, with 7 bases identical to TRBD1. CDR1 is SGHRS, CDR2 YFSETQ, per germline. The CDR3 is 15 residues long. The trim removed 4 bases at V and 0 bases at J, leaving 3 bases unmatched. CDR3 in amino acids: CASSGTDPNTGELFF. In nucleotides, the CDR3 is TGCGCCAGCAGCGGGACAGATCCGAACACCGGGGAGCTGTTTTTT.

This chain joins TRBV28 and TRBJ1-1; 11 positions match TRBD1. CDR3 length: 15 residues. Germline CDR1 reads MDHEN; CDR2 reads SYDVKM. The junction had 4 bases not matched to a gene; V was cut back by 2 bases and J by 5 bases. CDR3 in amino acids: CASSLGGTGGTEAFF. CDR3 DNA: TGTGCCAGCAGTTTAGGCGGGACAGGGGGGACTGAAGCTTTCTTT.

In regard to this clone: Mismatch with germline at one junction end may stem from a read error. The chain is built from TRBV5-5 and TRBJ2-5, with D perhaps matching TRBD1 (5 bases). Germline-derived CDR1 and CDR2 are SGHKS and YYEKEE (reference sequence). CDR3 length: 13 amino acids. As DNA, the CDR3 is TGTGCCAGCAGCTACGAAGGGGAATTCGACCAGAACTTC. It is translated as CASSYEGEFDQNF.

The rearrangement joins TRBV28 to TRBJ1-1, with no clear D. Trimming took 7 bases from V and 1 from J, leaving 10 bases between them. Germline values: CDR1 MDHEN, CDR2 SYDVKM. The CDR3 is 13 residues long. As DNA, the CDR3 is TGTGCCAGCACCCTCCGAGGGAACACTGAAGCTTTCTTT. It encodes CASTLRGNTEAFF.

The J gene is TRBJ2-1, the V gene TRBV5-1; 8 bases fit TRBD2. V was clipped by 4 bases and J by 10 bases; unmatched bases: 10. Germline CDR1 is SGHRS and CDR2 is YFSETQ. This CDR3 is built from 14 residues. CDR3 bases: TGCGCCAGCAGCCCCGTATTAGCGGGAATGGAGCAGTTCTTC. It encodes CASSPVLAGMEQFF.

The rearrangement links TRBV30 to TRBJ1-1, with D unresolved. V was shortened by 0 bases and J by 4 bases, with 12 bases between the two germline ends. The CDR3 loop spans 14 amino acids. Germline values: CDR1 GTSNPN, CDR2 SVGIG (reference sequence). CDR3: CAWSVPGVTTEAFF. CDR3 DNA: TGTGCCTGGAGTGTACCCGGGGTGACCACTGAAGCTTTCTTT.

The V gene is TRBV5-1, the J gene TRBJ1-2; 10 bases fit TRBD1. Germline V lookup: CDR1 SGHRS, CDR2 YFSETQ. This CDR3 has 16 amino acids. Germline trimming cut 0 bases from V and 4 bases from J; bases unmatched to any gene: 6. CDR3 residues: CASSLGRDRGGYGYTF. CDR3 bases: TGCGCCAGCAGCTTGGGACGGGACAGGGGTGGCTATGGCTACACCTTC.

This clone was detected a few times. This sequence joins TRBV6-5 and TRBJ2-7, with D uncertain. The CDR3 consists of 14 residues. Germline CDR1 MNHEY, CDR2 SVGAGI. The V end was cut by 5 bases, the J end by 3 bases, with 14 bases between. This CDR3 reads CASSDAGWDYEQYF. CDR3 DNA: TGTGCCAGCAGTGATGCTGGGTGGGACTACGAGCAGTACTTC.

The gene calls are TRBV5-4 and TRBJ2-3; D unresolved. V lost 3 bases to trimming and J lost 4 bases, with 9 bases between them. Germline V gives CDR1 SGHNT, CDR2 YYREEE (reference sequence). This CDR3 region has 13 residues. Here the CDR3 DNA reads TGTGCCAGCAGCTACGGACCGTCAGATACGCAGTATTTT. It translates to CASSYGPSDTQYF.

The chain links TRBV12-5 to TRBJ2-1; 14 bases are a match to TRBD2. Trimming at V came to 7 bases and at J to 7 bases, leaving 3 bases not matched to a gene. The CDR3 runs 14 residues. Germline V lookup: CDR1 LGHNT, CDR2 FRNRAP. The CDR3 DNA follows: TGTGCTAGTGCCGGACTAGCGGGAGGTAATGAGCAGTTCTTC. Residues: CASAGLAGGNEQFF.

The rearrangement uses TRBV6-1 and TRBJ1-5, with D perhaps TRBD1 (6 bases). From germline, CDR1 is MNHNS and CDR2 SASEGT. V was trimmed by 6 bases and J by 6 bases, leaving 15 bases between them. This CDR3 spans 14 amino acids. CDR3 sequence: CASSEILRGQPQHF. The CDR3 nucleotides read TGTGCCAGCAGCGAAATCCTCAGGGGTCAGCCCCAGCATTTT.

The chain uses TRBV5-5 and TRBJ2-7; no definite D call. The CDR3 spans 14 residues. Germline V CDR1 and CDR2: SGHKS, YYEKEE (reference sequence). The germline V and J ends were trimmed by 2 bases and 3 bases, with 12 bases remaining between them. The DNA for the CDR3 is TGTGCCAGCAGCTTCAACCCCAGAGACTACGAGCAGTACTTC. It codes for CASSFNPRDYEQYF.

The chain carries TRBV6-5 and TRBJ1-1, with D tentatively TRBD1 (5 bases). Trimming cost V 8 bases and J 10 bases, with 17 bases left between them. The CDR3 covers 12 residues. Germline V lookup: CDR1 MNHEY, CDR2 SVGAGI. The CDR3 here is CASSLGDGGAFF. For the CDR3, the DNA is TGTGCCAGCTCGTTAGGCGATGGGGGAGCTTTCTTT.